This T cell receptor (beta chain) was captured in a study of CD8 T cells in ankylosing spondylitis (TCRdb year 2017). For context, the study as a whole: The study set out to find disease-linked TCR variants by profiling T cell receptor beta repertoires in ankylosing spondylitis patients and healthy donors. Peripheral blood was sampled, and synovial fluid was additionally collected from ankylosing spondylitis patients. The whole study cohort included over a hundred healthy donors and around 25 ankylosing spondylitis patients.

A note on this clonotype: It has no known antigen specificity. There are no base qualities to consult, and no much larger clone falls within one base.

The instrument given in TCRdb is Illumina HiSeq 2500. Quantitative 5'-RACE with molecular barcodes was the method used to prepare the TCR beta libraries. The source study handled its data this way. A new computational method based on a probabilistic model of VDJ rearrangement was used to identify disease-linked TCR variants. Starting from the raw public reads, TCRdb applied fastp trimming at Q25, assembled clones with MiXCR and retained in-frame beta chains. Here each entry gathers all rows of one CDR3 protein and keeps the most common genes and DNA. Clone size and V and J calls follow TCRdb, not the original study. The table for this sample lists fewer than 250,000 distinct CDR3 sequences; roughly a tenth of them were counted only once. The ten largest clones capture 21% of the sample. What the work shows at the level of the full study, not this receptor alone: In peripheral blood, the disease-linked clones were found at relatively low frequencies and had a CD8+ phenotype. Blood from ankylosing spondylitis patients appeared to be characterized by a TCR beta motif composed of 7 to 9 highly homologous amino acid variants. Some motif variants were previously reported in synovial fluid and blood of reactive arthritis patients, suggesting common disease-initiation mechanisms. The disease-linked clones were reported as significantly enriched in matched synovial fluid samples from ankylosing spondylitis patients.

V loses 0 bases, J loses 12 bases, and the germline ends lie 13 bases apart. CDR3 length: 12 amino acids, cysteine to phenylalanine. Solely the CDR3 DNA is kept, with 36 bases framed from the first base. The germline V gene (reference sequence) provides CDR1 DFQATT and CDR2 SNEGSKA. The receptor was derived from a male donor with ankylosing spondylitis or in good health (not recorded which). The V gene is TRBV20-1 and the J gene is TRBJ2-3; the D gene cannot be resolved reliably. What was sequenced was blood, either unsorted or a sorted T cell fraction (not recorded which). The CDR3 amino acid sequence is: CSARDIQSIQYF. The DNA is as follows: TGCAGTGCTAGAGATATCCAGTCGATCCAGTATTTT.